The sequence of this T cell receptor (beta chain) was determined in a study of T cell changes during pregnancy in multiple sclerosis. This table comes from immunoSEQ multiplex PCR, and its TCRdb copy is limited to in-frame clones, with some not included. The sample yields about 85,000 clones, roughly 90% seen once. CDR1 SGHTA and CDR2 FQGTGA come from the germline V gene. The CDR3 totals 13 residues. The germline V and J ends were trimmed by 2 bases and 6 bases, with 10 bases remaining between them. The V and J genes are TRBV7-3 and TRBJ2-5; no reliable D call. The sequenced sample was peripheral blood, obtained in the first trimester of pregnancy. This sequence was found in a female donor with multiple sclerosis, enrolled in a pregnancy study. DNA of the CDR3: TGTGCCAGCAGCTTAGAGCCCACTCAGACCCAGTACTTC. Translation gives CASSLEPTQTQYF.